The next 10 T cell receptor beta chains were all read from a single sample in a study of T cell responses to AZD1222 COVID-19 vaccine. Clones were sequenced by immunoSEQ multiplex PCR, and TCRdb holds only the in-frame ones, with some missing. The sample lists fewer than 85,000 clones; 87% were seen once. Material: peripheral blood, obtained 28 days after the second AZD1222 dose. These receptors were taken from an adult who received the AZD1222 COVID-19 vaccine.

The CDR3 reads CASSPGRGGYTF. The CDR3 coding sequence is TGTGCCAGTAGTCCAGGGAGAGGTGGCTACACCTTC. J is TRBJ1-2 and V is TRBV19; tentatively, D is TRBD1 (5 bases). Deletions cut 5 bases from V and 7 bases from J, with 11 bases between. The CDR3 has 12 amino acids. Germline loops: CDR1 LNHDA, CDR2 SQIVND (reference sequence).

This sequence joins TRBV13 and TRBJ1-1; 7 bases line up with TRBD1. Germline V gene lookup returns CDR1 PRHDT and CDR2 FYEKMQ (reference sequence). This CDR3 comprises 15 residues. V dropped 1 base and J dropped 6; count of bases not matched to a gene: 8. CDR3 amino acids: CASSLEGGDVAEAFF. DNA of the CDR3: TGTGCCAGCAGCTTAGAAGGGGGCGACGTTGCTGAAGCTTTCTTT.

The rearrangement uses TRBV9 and TRBJ2-3; 8 positions match TRBD1. The CDR3 loop spans 17 amino acids. The germline V gene encodes CDR1 SGDLS and CDR2 YYNGEE. The trim removed 4 bases at V and 5 bases at J, leaving 15 bases unmatched. The CDR3 region is CASSPRQSRGQGDTQYF. CDR3 DNA: TGTGCCAGCAGCCCCCGGCAAAGCAGGGGGCAGGGAGATACGCAGTATTTT.

The chain employs TRBV6-6 and TRBJ2-1; D gene unclear. Looked up from germline, CDR1 is MNHNY and CDR2 is SVGAGI (reference sequence). This CDR3 has 18 amino acids. Trimming removed 5 bases from V and 2 bases from J, with 22 bases in between. CDR3 residues: CASSHPPWEPTPYNEQFF. Written as DNA, the CDR3 is TGTGCCAGCAGTCACCCCCCGTGGGAACCAACACCCTACAATGAGCAGTTCTTC.

In this sample, this clone turned up once. The chain couples TRBV28 to TRBJ1-5; D is perhaps TRBD1 (5 bases). This CDR3 spans 15 amino acids. V was clipped by 8 bases and J by 3 bases, with 17 bases between them. Looked up from germline, CDR1 is MDHEN and CDR2 is SYDVKM. This CDR3 is CASGTVGGNNQPQHF. CDR3 in DNA: TGTGCCAGCGGAACGGTGGGGGGTAACAATCAGCCCCAGCATTTT.

The chain carries TRBV27 and TRBJ1-1; D perhaps matches TRBD1 (6 bases). The germline gives CDR1 MNHEY, CDR2 SMNVEV (reference sequence). V lost 2 bases and J 4 bases, leaving 8 bases between the germline ends. The CDR3 has 13 residues. The CDR3 region has the DNA TGTGCCAGCAGTTTAAACAGGGCCACTGAAGCTTTCTTT. This sequence encodes CASSLNRATEAFF.

The genes are TRBV6-5 and TRBJ1-4; D is uncertain. Trimming took off 2 bases at V and 8 bases at J, with 18 bases between the two ends. The CDR3 is made up of 16 amino acids. CDR1 MNHEY and CDR2 SVGAGI come from the germline V gene. The CDR3 DNA sequence: TGTGCCAGCAGTTACGTCTCTTCCTGGGCGAGGGAAAAACTGTTTTTT. This codes for CASSYVSSWAREKLFF.

V and J are TRBV11-2 and TRBJ2-2; 11 bases match TRBD2. The germline V gene has CDR1 SGHAT and CDR2 FQNNGV. This CDR3 comprises 15 residues. V gave up 0 bases and J gave up 7 bases; unmatched junction bases: 1. DNA for the CDR3: TGTGCCAGCAGCTTAGAACTAGCGGGAGTCGGGGAGCTGTTTTTT. This sequence encodes CASSLELAGVGELFF.

The gene calls are TRBV19 and TRBJ2-7; perhaps TRBD1 as D (7 bases). The CDR3 sequence is 14 residues long. The germline V gene encodes CDR1 LNHDA and CDR2 SQIVND (reference sequence). V was clipped by 5 bases and J by 5 bases, with 16 bases between them. The CDR3 DNA reads TGTGCCAGTAGTCCTAGGACAGGAGGGGACGAGCAGTACTTC. Translating gives CASSPRTGGDEQYF.

The V and J genes are TRBV29-1 and TRBJ1-2, with 9 bases aligning to TRBD1. CDR1 and CDR2 (germline): SQVTM, ANQGSEA. Unmatched junction bases numbered 11, after V lost 6 bases and J lost 6 bases. The CDR3 has 14 residues. CDR3 region: CSVTGGASVDGYTF. CDR3 nucleotide sequence: TGCAGCGTCACAGGGGGCGCGTCGGTTGATGGCTACACCTTC.